A selection of T cell receptor beta chains follows, all from one sample in a study of shared clonotypes between healthy human individuals. Data came from immunoSEQ multiplex PCR; TCRdb stores just in-frame clones and leaves some out. The sample contains hundreds of thousands of clones, roughly 73% of which appear only once. Sequencing used memory CD4+ T cells sorted from blood. The origin of the receptors is a woman aged 30 to 39 in good health. CDR3s include the opening cysteine and the closing phenylalanine or tryptophan. The D gene is left open where the match is weak. Clone size appears in some rows only: once, few, many, or a class for an expanded clone.

D	V	size	J	DNA	CDR3
TRBD1	TRBV4-1	.	TRBJ2-5	TGCGCCAGCAGCTCACCCGGAAGGGGGCAGACCCAGTACTTC	CASSSPGRGQTQYF
.	TRBV7-9	.	TRBJ2-7	TGTGCCAGCAGCTTAGACAACCACTACGAGCAGTACTTC	CASSLDNHYEQYF
.	TRBV28	.	TRBJ1-2	TGTGCCAGCACCCTAGGGCAGGGTTCGTCCGGCTACACCTTC	CASTLGQGSSGYTF
TRBD1	TRBV5-6	many	TRBJ1-3	TGTGCCAGCAGCTTGGGGGACAGGGTTCACGGAAACACCATATATTTT	CASSLGDRVHGNTIYF
.	TRBV6-1	few	TRBJ2-3	TGTGCCAGCAGCATGGGGGAAGATACGCAGTATTTT	CASSMGEDTQYF
TRBD1	TRBV6-1	.	TRBJ2-4	TGTGCCAGCAGTGGTTCAGGGGGCCAAGCCAAAAACATTCAGTACTTC	CASSGSGGQAKNIQYF
.	TRBV11-2	.	TRBJ2-1	TGTGCCAGCAGCCTTAACACGGGCGGCGACCCAAGTGGGCAGTTCTTC	CASSLNTGGDPSGQFF
TRBD2	TRBV28	.	TRBJ2-1	TGTGCCAGCAGTTTAGTAGGGACTAGCCGAGACAATGAGCAGTTCTTC	CASSLVGTSRDNEQFF
.	TRBV29-1	.	TRBJ2-5	TGCAGCGTTGAAGCAGGTAGCGTAGAGACCCAGTACTTC	CSVEAGSVETQYF
.	TRBV10-3	.	TRBJ2-1	TGTGCCATCAGTGGGGGGAGCTCCTACAATGAGCAGTTCTTC	CAISGGSSYNEQFF
.	TRBV30	.	TRBJ2-1	TGTGCCTGGAGTACGACTAGCTCCTACAATGAGCAGTTCTTC	CAWSTTSSYNEQFF
TRBD1	TRBV29-1	.	TRBJ2-4	TGCAGCGCGACCCAGACAGGGGCCAAAAACATTCAGTACTTC	CSATQTGAKNIQYF
.	TRBV5-6	.	TRBJ2-4	TGTGCCAGCAGCTTGGGGACCTCCAGTAACCGAGCCAAAAACATTCAGTACTTC	CASSLGTSSNRAKNIQYF
TRBD1	TRBV19	many	TRBJ1-5	TGTGCCAGTTCCGGGACAGGGGAGGCTCAGCCCCAGCATTTT	CASSGTGEAQPQHF
TRBD1	TRBV7-2	few	TRBJ1-4	TGTGCCAGCAGCCCCCGACAGGGTAGAAATGAAAAACTGTTTTTT	CASSPRQGRNEKLFF
TRBD2	TRBV27	few	TRBJ2-5	TGTGCCACCAAAATCGGGACTCTAGCGGAAGAGACCCAGTACTTC	CATKIGTLAEETQYF
.	TRBV10-3	few	TRBJ2-4	TGTGCCATCAGTGACTCCGGGACAGCCAAAAACATTCAGTACTTC	CAISDSGTAKNIQYF
.	TRBV5-1	.	TRBJ2-5	TGCGCCAGCAGCTTGGTTCAGGGGAGCTTCCAAGAGACCCAGTACTTC	CASSLVQGSFQETQYF
.	TRBV28	.	TRBJ2-7	TGTGCCAGCCCCCGGGGCAACGAGCAGTACTTC	CASPRGNEQYF
.	TRBV18	.	TRBJ1-1	TGTGCCAGCTCACCAGGCCTGAACACTGAAGCTTTCTTT	CASSPGLNTEAFF
.	TRBV14	.	TRBJ2-3	TGTGCCAGCAGCCAGGTTCGGACACGGGCGGCAGATACGCAGTATTTT	CASSQVRTRAADTQYF
TRBD2	TRBV27	.	TRBJ2-5	TGTGCCAGCAGTTTCGGGATTGGGGGGGTCCGGGAGACCCAGTACTTC	CASSFGIGGVRETQYF
.	TRBV28	.	TRBJ1-2	TGTGCCAGCAGTCCCTGGGGCGCTAACTATGGCTACACCTTC	CASSPWGANYGYTF
TRBD2	TRBV9	few	TRBJ2-1	TGTGCCAGCAGCTTTGGGCTAGCGGGATACAATGAGCAGTTCTTC	CASSFGLAGYNEQFF
.	TRBV11-2	.	TRBJ2-4	TGTGCCAGCAGCTCCCTGGGCTCGGCGGGAAACATTCAGTACTTC	CASSSLGSAGNIQYF
.	TRBV29-1	.	TRBJ2-1	TGCAGCGTTTTACGGGGGGCTAGCGATGGAGAGCAGTTCTTC	CSVLRGASDGEQFF
.	TRBV5-1	.	TRBJ1-4	TGCGCCAGCAGCTGGTCCGGGGATGAAAAACTGTTTTTT	CASSWSGDEKLFF
.	TRBV6-6	.	TRBJ2-2	TGTGCCAGCAGTTACACCTCAACTTCGAACACCGGGGAGCTGTTTTTT	CASSYTSTSNTGELFF
.	TRBV6-5	many	TRBJ1-2	TGTGCCAGCCACACTAACAGAGATGGCTACACCTTC	CASHTNRDGYTF
TRBD1	TRBV5-1	.	TRBJ1-1	TGCGCCAGCAGCGCGACAGGGGGGAACACTGAAGCTTTCTTT	CASSATGGNTEAFF
TRBD1	TRBV28	.	TRBJ2-7	TGTGCCAGCAGTTCCCCCGGGACAGGGGCCTCCTACGAGCAGTACTTC	CASSSPGTGASYEQYF
.	TRBV2	.	TRBJ1-5	TGTGCCAGCACCAGGACAGAGCATCAGCCCCAGCATTTT	CASTRTEHQPQHF
.	TRBV28	.	TRBJ2-2	TGTGCCAGCAGTTTTTCTTGGGGAAACGGCGGGGAGCTGTTTTTT	CASSFSWGNGGELFF
.	TRBV7-6	.	TRBJ1-5	TGTGCCAGCGCCAGGGAGGCCTATAGCAATCAGCCCCAGCATTTT	CASAREAYSNQPQHF
.	TRBV28	.	TRBJ2-7	TGTGCCAGCAGTTCTGATATGGCGGCGGATTACGAGCAGTACTTC	CASSSDMAADYEQYF
.	TRBV5-1	.	TRBJ1-3	TGCGCCAGCAGCCCAGGGACTGCGGGAAACACCATATATTTT	CASSPGTAGNTIYF
TRBD1	TRBV10-2	.	TRBJ1-1	TGCGCCAGCAGTGCCGGGACAGGGGTTTTTGGCACTGAAGCTTTCTTT	CASSAGTGVFGTEAFF
.	TRBV19	once	TRBJ2-1	TGTGCCAGTACTATCACCGGTGAGCAGTTCTTC	CASTITGEQFF
TRBD1	TRBV28	few	TRBJ2-4	TGTGCCAGCAGTTTATCGGGACAGAAAAACATTCAGTACTTC	CASSLSGQKNIQYF
.	TRBV6-1	.	TRBJ2-1	TGTGCCAGCAGTGACGTTAGTAGCGAGCAGTTCTTC	CASSDVSSEQFF
TRBD1	TRBV6-5	once	TRBJ1-3	TGTGCCAGCAGTTCGCCGGGACAGTCCAATGGAAACACCATATATTTT	CASSSPGQSNGNTIYF
.	TRBV7-2	.	TRBJ1-5	TGTGCCAGCAGCTCCGGATCCTATAGCAATCAGCCCCAGCATTTT	CASSSGSYSNQPQHF
TRBD1	TRBV28	.	TRBJ1-5	TGTGCCAGCAGTTCGCCCGGGACAGGGAATCAGCCCCAGCATTTT	CASSSPGTGNQPQHF
TRBD1	TRBV11-2	.	TRBJ1-5	TGTGCCAGCAGCTTAGAAGTTGGCAGGGGGCATCAGCCCCAGCATTTT	CASSLEVGRGHQPQHF
TRBD2	TRBV11-3	.	TRBJ2-2	TGTGCCAGCAGTCCGGGAGGCGCGAACACCGGGGAGCTGTTTTTT	CASSPGGANTGELFF
TRBD2	TRBV5-8	.	TRBJ2-1	TGTGCCAGCAGCCCCGGGACTAGCGGGACCAATGAGCAGTTCTTC	CASSPGTSGTNEQFF
.	TRBV7-8	few	TRBJ1-1	TGTGCCAGCAGCTCCGGCAGGGTCCCTGAAGCTTTCTTT	CASSSGRVPEAFF
.	TRBV7-9	.	TRBJ2-2	TGTGCCAGCAGCCCCCACACGATATTGAACACCGGGGAGCTGTTTTTT	CASSPHTILNTGELFF
.	TRBV5-1	.	TRBJ1-3	TGCGCCAGCAGCTTGGACCCATTGCAGGGAAACACCATATATTTT	CASSLDPLQGNTIYF
.	TRBV13	few	TRBJ1-1	TGTGCCAGCAGCCCACCAACGGGGGGCACTGAAGCTTTCTTT	CASSPPTGGTEAFF
TRBD2	TRBV4-2	.	TRBJ2-7	TGTGCCAGCAGCCAAACCGGGACTAGCGGGATCTACGAGCAGTACTTC	CASSQTGTSGIYEQYF
TRBD2	TRBV5-1	few	TRBJ2-2	TGCGCCAGCACCGAAGCGACTAGCGCGAACACCGGGGAGCTGTTTTTT	CASTEATSANTGELFF
TRBD1	TRBV28	.	TRBJ1-5	TGTGCCAGCAGTACCGGACAGGGCGGGGAGCCCCAGCATTTT	CASSTGQGGEPQHF